This T cell receptor (beta chain) was sequenced for a study of blood T cells in healthy people across ages. The authors extracted at least 6 micrograms of total RNA per sample. The CDR3 is 11 residues long. CDR1 is SQVTM, CDR2 ANQGSEA, per germline. Then a second PCR, running about 7 to 11 cycles, was carried out with a sample-barcoded 5' primer and a J-beta primer mix. Each cDNA molecule received a tag from a template-switch adaptor that had 12 random nucleotides. TCRdb passed the 5' RACE reads through MiXCR, listing each CDR3 protein once. The sample lists some 930,000 distinct CDR3 sequences, 25% to 35% seen once, with roughly 10% in the top ten. The study's findings and limits: A greater number of naive CD4+ cells and higher diversity distinguished long-lived donors from aged donors.

Worth noting for this clonotype: Its antigen is unknown. The junction departs from germline at one end; a sequencing error may be responsible.

The same data also went into a second study, on T cells of mothers and their children.

Sequencing was performed on blood. The clonotype was recovered from a middle-aged woman in good health. The chain carries TRBV29-1 and TRBJ2-1, with D uncertain. The chain's CDR3 is CSVVEFNERFF. The CDR3 coding sequence is TGCAGCGTTGTAGAGTTCAATGAGCGGTTCTTC.